Listed below are T cell receptor beta chains from one sample, sequenced in a study of cytomegalovirus exposure and HLA in healthy donors. Data came from immunoSEQ multiplex PCR; TCRdb stores just in-frame clones and leaves some out. Here the sample spans fewer than 110,000 clones, almost 80% being singletons. Sequences were obtained from PBMCs. Receptor source: a man between 50 and 59 years old in good health and CMV-seropositive. Each CDR3 is given without its conserved first and last residue.

TRBV6-1,TRBJ1-1,12,ASKATVSNTEAF
TRBV5-4,TRBJ2-1,11,ASSLEQANEQF
TRBV5-4,TRBJ2-7,12,ASSLVSGVEEQY
TRBV5-1,TRBJ2-7,13,ASSPRIGEGGEQY
TRBV7-9,TRBJ1-2,12,ASSLDSYSYGYT
TRBV5-4,TRBJ2-7,17,ASSPSPGTSGRRIYEQY
TRBV23-1,NA,21,ASSQPSGQGRSNELRGLYEQY
TRBV5-1,TRBJ2-1,12,ASSLADRYNEQF
TRBV28,TRBJ2-1,15,ASIRGLAGGPGNEQF
TRBV19,TRBJ2-2,15,ASSIRLAGGNTGELF
TRBV2,TRBJ1-4,12,ASNSGYSNEKLF
TRBV6-1,TRBJ2-7,10,ASSPGIHEQY
TRBV6-1,TRBJ2-3,10,ASSATSDTQY
TRBV6-6,TRBJ2-7,12,ASSYGGDSYEQY
TRBV19,TRBJ2-1,12,ASSPQGFGGEQF